The text below deals with one TCR beta chain. This specimen comes from a study of blood T cell repertoires in COVID-19. Study at large: The United States, Italy and Spain supplied acute and convalescent COVID-19 samples. T cells, B-cell-depleted T cells, or PBMCs supplied cDNA or gDNA.

The authors' processing: Using reference gene primer amplification, nucleated cell counts were estimated. Using immunoSEQ multiplex PCR, the repertoire was profiled, and TCRdb retains in-frame clones only, with some absent. The DNA was the basis for D and trimming; V, J and clone size are from that table. The sample records more than 300,000 clones, 90% being singletons. The CDR3 totals 15 residues. After removal of 3 bases from V and 8 bases from J, the junction contained 8 bases not matched to a gene. In germline, CDR1 is LNHDA, CDR2 SQIVND (reference sequence). Exposed participants encountered a COVID-19 case during the 2 weeks preceding study entry.

The source material was PBMCs or T cells enriched from blood (not recorded which). The sequence was collected from a woman aged 30 to 39 who had been exposed to COVID-19. This chain uses TRBV19 with TRBJ1-2; the match to TRBD1 covers 11 bases. The CDR3 here is CASSIRTGGMQGYTF. DNA for the CDR3: TGTGCCAGTAGTATTCGGACAGGGGGCATGCAGGGCTACACCTTC.